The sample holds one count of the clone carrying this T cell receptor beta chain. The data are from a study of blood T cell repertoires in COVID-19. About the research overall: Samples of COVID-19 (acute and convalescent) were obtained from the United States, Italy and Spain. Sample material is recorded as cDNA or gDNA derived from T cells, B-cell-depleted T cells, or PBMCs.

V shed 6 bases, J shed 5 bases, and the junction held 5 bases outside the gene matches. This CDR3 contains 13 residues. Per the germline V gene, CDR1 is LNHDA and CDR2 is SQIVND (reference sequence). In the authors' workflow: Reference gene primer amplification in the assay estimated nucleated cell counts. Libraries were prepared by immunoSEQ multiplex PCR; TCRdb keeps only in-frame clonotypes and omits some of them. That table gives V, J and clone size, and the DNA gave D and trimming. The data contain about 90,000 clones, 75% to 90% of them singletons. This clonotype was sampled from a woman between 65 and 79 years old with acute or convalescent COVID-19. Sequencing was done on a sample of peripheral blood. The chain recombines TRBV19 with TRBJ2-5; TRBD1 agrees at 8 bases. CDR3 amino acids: CASSHRQGETQYF. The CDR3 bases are TGTGCCAGTAGCCATCGACAGGGGGAGACCCAGTACTTC.